What follows is one T cell receptor beta chain and its context. The antigen is unknown. These data belong to a study of T cell repertoires in ileal Crohn's disease. Study-wide context: Surgery for a complication: stricturing in 61%, penetrating in about 39%. Study results and limitations: Sorted CD8 T cells held more high-frequency clones than CD4.

The V end lost 5 bases, the J end lost 2 bases, and 17 bases lay between the germline ends. The CDR3 runs to 16 residues. Per the germline V gene, CDR1 is SEHNR and CDR2 is FQNEAQ (reference sequence). Sequencing used immunoSEQ multiplex PCR; TCRdb keeps in-frame clones, though not all of them. Of roughly 15,000 clones listed, approximately 82% are singletons. The chain joins TRBV7-9 to TRBJ2-3; a weak D match, TRBD2 (6 bases). Sequenced input: ileal tissue. This clonotype was obtained from an adult with Crohn's disease. The CDR3 bases are TGTGCCAGCAGCCCCCCAGGGCGGGGCAACACAGATACGCAGTATTTT. Its translation: CASSPPGRGNTDTQYF. Combining the CDR3 with reference TRBV7-9 and TRBJ2-3 gives the whole variable domain DTGVSQNPRHKITKRGQNVTFRCDPISEHNRLYWYRQTLGQGPEFLTYFQNEAQLEKSRLLSDRFSAERPKGSFSTLEIQRTEQGDSAMYLCASSPPGRGNTDTQYFGPGTRLTVL.